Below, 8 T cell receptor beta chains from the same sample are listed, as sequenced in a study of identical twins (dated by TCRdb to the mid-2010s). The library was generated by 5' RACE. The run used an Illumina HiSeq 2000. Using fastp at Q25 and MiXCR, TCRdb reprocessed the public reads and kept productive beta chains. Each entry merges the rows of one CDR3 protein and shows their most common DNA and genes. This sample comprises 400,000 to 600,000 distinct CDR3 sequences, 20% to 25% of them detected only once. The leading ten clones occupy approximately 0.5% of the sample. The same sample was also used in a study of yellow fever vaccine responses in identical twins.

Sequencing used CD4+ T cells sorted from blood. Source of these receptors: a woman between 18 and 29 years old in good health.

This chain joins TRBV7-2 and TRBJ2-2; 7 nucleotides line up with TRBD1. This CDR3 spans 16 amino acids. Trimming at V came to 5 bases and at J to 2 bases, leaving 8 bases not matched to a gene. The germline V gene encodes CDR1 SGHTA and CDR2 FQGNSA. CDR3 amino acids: CASSDRTGRNTGELFF. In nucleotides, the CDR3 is TGTGCCAGCAGCGACAGGACAGGAAGAAACACCGGGGAGCTGTTTTTT.

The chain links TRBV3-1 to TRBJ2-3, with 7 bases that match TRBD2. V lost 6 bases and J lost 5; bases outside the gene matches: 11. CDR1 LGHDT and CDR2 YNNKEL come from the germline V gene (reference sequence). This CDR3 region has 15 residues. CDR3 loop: CASSPGRGILDTQYF. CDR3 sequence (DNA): TGTGCCAGCAGTCCCGGGCGGGGGATTTTAGATACGCAGTATTTT.

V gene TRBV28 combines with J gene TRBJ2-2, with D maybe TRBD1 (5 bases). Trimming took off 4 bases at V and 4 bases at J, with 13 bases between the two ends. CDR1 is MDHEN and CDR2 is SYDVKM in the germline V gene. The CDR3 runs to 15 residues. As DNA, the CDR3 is TGTGCCAGCAGTTATACCCCAGGGTTCACCGGGGAGCTGTTTTTT. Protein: CASSYTPGFTGELFF.

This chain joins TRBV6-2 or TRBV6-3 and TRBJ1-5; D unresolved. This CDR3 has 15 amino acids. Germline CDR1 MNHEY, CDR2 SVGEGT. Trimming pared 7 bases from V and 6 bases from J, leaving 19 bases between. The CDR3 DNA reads TGTGCCAGCACCCAATCTATTTCGTTGAGTCAGCCCCAGCATTTT. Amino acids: CASTQSISLSQPQHF.

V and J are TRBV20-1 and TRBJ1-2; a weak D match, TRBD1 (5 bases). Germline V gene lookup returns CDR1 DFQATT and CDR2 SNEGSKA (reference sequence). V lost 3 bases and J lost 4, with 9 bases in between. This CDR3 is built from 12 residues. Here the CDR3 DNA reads TGCAGTGCTAGCGAGCAGGGCTATGGCTACACCTTC. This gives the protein CSASEQGYGYTF.

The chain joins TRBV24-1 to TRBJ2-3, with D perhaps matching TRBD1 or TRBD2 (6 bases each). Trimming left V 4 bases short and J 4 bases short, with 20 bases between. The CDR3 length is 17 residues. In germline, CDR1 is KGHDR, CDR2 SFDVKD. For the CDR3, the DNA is TGTGCCACCAGTGAGCCCCCCGGCAGGGGAGGTCCAGATACGCAGTATTTT. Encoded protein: CATSEPPGRGGPDTQYF.

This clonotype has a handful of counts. CDR3 nucleotides: TGCGCCAGCAGCTCGAGGATGAACACTGAAGCTTTCTTT. It specifies CASSSRMNTEAFF. This chain joins TRBV5-1 and TRBJ1-1, with no clear D. This CDR3 has 13 residues. Trimming stripped 3 bases from V and 0 bases from J, with 6 bases between. CDR1 and CDR2 from the germline V gene are SGHRS and YFSETQ.

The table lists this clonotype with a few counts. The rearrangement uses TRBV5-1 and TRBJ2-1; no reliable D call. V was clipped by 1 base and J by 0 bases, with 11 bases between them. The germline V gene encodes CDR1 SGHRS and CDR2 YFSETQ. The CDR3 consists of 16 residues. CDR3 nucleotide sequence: TGCGCCAGCAGCTTGAATTCCCGGAGCTCCTACAATGAGCAGTTCTTC. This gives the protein CASSLNSRSSYNEQFF.